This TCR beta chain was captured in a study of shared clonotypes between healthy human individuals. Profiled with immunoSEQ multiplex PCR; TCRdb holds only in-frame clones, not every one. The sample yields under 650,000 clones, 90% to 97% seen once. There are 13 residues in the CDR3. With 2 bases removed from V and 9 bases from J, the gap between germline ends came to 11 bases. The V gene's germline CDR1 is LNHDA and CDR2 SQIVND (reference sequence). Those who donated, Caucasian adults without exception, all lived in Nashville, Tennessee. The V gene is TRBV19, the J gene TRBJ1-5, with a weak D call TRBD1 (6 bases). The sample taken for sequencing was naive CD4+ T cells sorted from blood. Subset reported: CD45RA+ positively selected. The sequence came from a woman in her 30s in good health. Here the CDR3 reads CASSITGPSPQHF. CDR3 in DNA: TGTGCCAGTAGTATAACAGGGCCCTCGCCCCAGCATTTT.